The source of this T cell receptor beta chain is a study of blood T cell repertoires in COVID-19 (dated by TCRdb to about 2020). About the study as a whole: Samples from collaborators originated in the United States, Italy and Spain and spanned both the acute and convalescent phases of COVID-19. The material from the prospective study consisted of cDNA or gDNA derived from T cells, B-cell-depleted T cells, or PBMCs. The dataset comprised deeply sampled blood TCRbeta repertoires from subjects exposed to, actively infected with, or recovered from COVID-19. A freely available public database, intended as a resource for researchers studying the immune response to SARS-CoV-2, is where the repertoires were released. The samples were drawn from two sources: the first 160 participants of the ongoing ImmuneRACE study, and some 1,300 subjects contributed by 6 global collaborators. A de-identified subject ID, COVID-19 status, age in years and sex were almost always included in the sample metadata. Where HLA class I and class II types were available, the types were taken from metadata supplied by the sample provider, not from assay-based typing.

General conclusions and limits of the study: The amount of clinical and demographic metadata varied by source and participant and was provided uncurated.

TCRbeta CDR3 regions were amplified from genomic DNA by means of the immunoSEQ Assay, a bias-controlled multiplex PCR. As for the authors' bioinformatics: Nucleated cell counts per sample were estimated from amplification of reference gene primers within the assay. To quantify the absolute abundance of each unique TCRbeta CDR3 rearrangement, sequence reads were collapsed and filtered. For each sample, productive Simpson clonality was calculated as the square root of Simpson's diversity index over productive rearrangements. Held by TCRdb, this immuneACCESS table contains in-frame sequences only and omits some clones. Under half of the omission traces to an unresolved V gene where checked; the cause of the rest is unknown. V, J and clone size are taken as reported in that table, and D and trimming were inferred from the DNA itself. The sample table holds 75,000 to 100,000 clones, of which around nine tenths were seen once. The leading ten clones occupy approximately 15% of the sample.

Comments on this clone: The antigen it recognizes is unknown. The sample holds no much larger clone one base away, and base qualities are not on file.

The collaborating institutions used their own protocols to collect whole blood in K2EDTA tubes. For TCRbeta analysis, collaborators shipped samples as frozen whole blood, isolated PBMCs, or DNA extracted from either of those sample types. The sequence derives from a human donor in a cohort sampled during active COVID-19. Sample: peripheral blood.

The CDR3 reads as follows: CASSASGSKEGNEQFF. The nucleotides are TGTGCCAGCAGCGCTAGCGGGAGTAAGGAGGGGAATGAGCAGTTCTTC. The rearranged segments are TRBV11-3 and TRBJ2-1, with TRBD2 matching 10 junction bases. The cysteine opens and the phenylalanine closes a CDR3 of 16 amino acids. CDR3 DNA only is kept here, 48 bases in frame from base 1. CDR1 and CDR2 are read off the germline V gene as SGHNT and YENEEA. V loses 5 bases at its end and J loses 7 bases; junction bases beyond the gene matches: 11.